The 4 T cell receptor beta chains below were found in one sample sequenced in a study of cytomegalovirus exposure and HLA in healthy donors. The PCR employed 60 Vbeta primers together with 13 Jbeta primers. Measured with immunoSEQ multiplex PCR; TCRdb has only the in-frame clones, and not every one. The sample has over 150,000 clones, under 85% seen once; the top ten hold about 1.6%. Sequenced sample: PBMCs. These receptors were obtained from a man aged 50 to 59 in good health and CMV-seronegative.

This rearrangement joins TRBV5-1 to TRBJ2-1; 8 bases fit TRBD2. Looked up from germline, CDR1 is SGHRS and CDR2 is YFSETQ. This CDR3 comprises 17 residues. V was clipped by 4 bases and J by 5 bases; unmatched bases: 14. In DNA, the CDR3 is TGCGCCAGCAGCCCCCGGGTCGCGGGGGGCTCACACAATGAGCAGTTCTTC. Its protein product is CASSPRVAGGSHNEQFF.

In this sample, this clone turned up a few times. V is TRBV5-1 and J is TRBJ2-3; 10 positions match TRBD1. Germline-derived CDR1 and CDR2 are SGHRS and YFSETQ. The V segment lost 1 base and the J segment 4 bases; nucleotides outside the gene matches: 12. The CDR3 totals 18 residues. CDR3 protein: CASSLRLADRGRADTQYF. The CDR3 nucleotides are TGCGCCAGCAGCTTGCGTTTAGCCGACAGGGGGCGAGCAGATACGCAGTATTTT.

J is TRBJ1-1 and V is TRBV28; D uncertain. This CDR3 is 15 amino acids long. V was shortened by 2 bases and J by 0 bases, with 10 bases between the two germline ends. CDR1 and CDR2 (germline): MDHEN, SYDVKM. CDR3 loop: CASSLVGALNTEAFF. The DNA for the CDR3 is TGTGCCAGCAGTTTAGTCGGTGCGTTGAACACTGAAGCTTTCTTT. The complete variable domain, with remaining parts taken from reference TRBV28 and TRBJ1-1, reads DVKVTQSSRYLVKRTGEKVFLECVQDMDHENMFWYRQDPGLGLRLIYFSYDVKMKEKGDIPEGYSVSREKKERFSLILESASTNQTSMYLCASSLVGALNTEAFFGQGTRLTVV.

The chain joins TRBV28 to TRBJ2-1, with a possible D match to TRBD2 (6 bases). Germline V lookup: CDR1 MDHEN, CDR2 SYDVKM. The length of the CDR3 is 15 residues. Trimming pared 8 bases from V and 2 bases from J, leaving 16 bases between. CDR3 in DNA: TGTGCCAGCCGGACTATGAGCTGGGCCTACAATGAGCAGTTCTTC. It specifies CASRTMSWAYNEQFF.